These T cell receptor beta chains were read from a single sample in a study of vaccination and CD4 T cells after COVID-19. TCRdb re-called the PCR reads with MiXCR, one entry per CDR3 protein. The profile shows around 6,800 distinct CDR3 sequences, about 29% of them singletons. These receptors lack a known antigen. The sample taken for sequencing was CD4+ T cells from blood, cultured in vitro. The source of these receptors is a human donor in good health. Both conserved end residues are part of each CDR3.

V	J	CDR3
TRBV14	TRBJ1-1	CASSPGGHTEAFF
TRBV6-1	TRBJ2-3	CASSHPQWARSGVTQYF
TRBV20-1	TRBJ2-7	CSPLRTYEQYF
TRBV6-4	TRBJ2-3	CASSDSSGGADTQYF
TRBV7-6	TRBJ1-5	CASSLWENQPQHF
TRBV7-2	TRBJ2-1	CAGSLEVWDRAGEQFF
TRBV19	TRBJ1-5	CASSIWGGQPQHF
TRBV6-5	TRBJ1-1	CASSSRGDTEAFF
TRBV6-1	TRBJ2-7	CASSTGTSAYEQYF
TRBV6-1	TRBJ1-2	CASSEGGAGYTF
TRBV6-1	TRBJ2-3	CASRDNPPTDTQYF
TRBV6-5	TRBJ2-5	CASSYGDGETQYF
TRBV20-1	TRBJ2-2	CSASLGGTGELFF